This entry describes one T cell receptor beta chain. One end of the junction fails to match germline, which may point to a read error. Germline values: CDR1 SGHDT, CDR2 YYEEEE. The CDR3 length is 11 residues. This sample is drawn from a study of T-cell memory formation after mild COVID-19. TCRdb called the 5' RACE reads again in MiXCR, with one record for every CDR3 protein. The top ten hold over 25% of the sample, which has approximately 100,000 distinct CDR3 sequences, 15% to 20% seen once. The sample was PBMCs or a T cell subset sorted from them (not recorded which). The sequence came from an adult woman who had mild COVID-19 (a few samples of this study predate the infection). Cell type and time point are not known. The rearrangement joins TRBV5-6 to TRBJ2-5; D gene ambiguous. CDR3 DNA: TGTGCCAGCAGCTTGGGAACTGGGCTGAACTTC. Encoded protein: CASSLGTGLNF.